The 16 T cell receptor beta chains presented below share a single source sample, sequenced in a study of control samples from healthy donors and cancer patients. Some clones are missing from TCRdb's copy, which holds only in-frame ones; the method was immunoSEQ multiplex PCR. The table includes 110,000 to 150,000 clones, over 85% detected once. The sample consisted of blood. These receptors came from a man in his thirties or forties in good health.

V gene TRBV6-4 combines with J gene TRBJ1-4; the D is unclear. This CDR3 is built from 16 residues. Trimming took off 4 bases at V and 0 bases at J, with 12 bases between the two ends. Germline V CDR1 and CDR2: MRHNA, SNTAGT. The CDR3 spells CASSGRVGSTNEKLFF. The CDR3 coding sequence is TGTGCCAGCAGTGGTCGAGTGGGATCAACTAATGAAAAACTGTTTTTT.

The chain is built from TRBV6-1 and TRBJ1-1, with D maybe TRBD1 (5 bases). Germline V gene sequence: CDR1 MNHNS, CDR2 SASEGT. The V and J ends lost 1 base and 3 bases respectively, with 9 bases between them. This CDR3 is built from 14 residues. Here the CDR3 reads CASSEVKGYTEAFF. CDR3 coding DNA: TGTGCCAGCAGTGAAGTAAAGGGGTACACTGAAGCTTTCTTT.

The rearrangement links TRBV18 to TRBJ2-1, with 10 positions matching TRBD1. The CDR3 spans 17 residues. With 3 bases clipped from V and 1 base from J, the junction kept 6 bases outside the gene matches. Germline-derived CDR1 and CDR2 are KGHSH and LQKENI. The CDR3 DNA is TGTGCCAGCTCACCCAGCTGGGACAGGGGTTCCTACAATGAGCAGTTCTTC. Protein sequence: CASSPSWDRGSYNEQFF.

This chain connects TRBV5-6 to TRBJ2-7, with 8 bases identical to TRBD1. This CDR3 comprises 14 residues. Losses at the gene ends were 3 bases for V and 5 bases for J; bases not matched to a gene: 7. Germline loops: CDR1 SGHDT, CDR2 YYEEEE. The CDR3 region has the DNA TGTGCCAGCAGCTGGACAGGGTTAAGGAACGAGCAGTACTTC. It translates to CASSWTGLRNEQYF.

V usage is TRBV18 and J usage is TRBJ1-5; D uncertain. Germline V CDR1 and CDR2: KGHSH, LQKENI. The CDR3 sequence is 10 residues long. V shed 7 bases and J shed 3 bases, with 1 base lying between them. CDR3 loop: CASFNQPQHF. CDR3 nucleotides: TGTGCCAGCTTCAATCAGCCCCAGCATTTT.

The rearrangement links TRBV7-2 to TRBJ2-5; D is unclear. Trimming cost V 3 bases and J 5 bases, with 4 bases left between them. CDR3 length: 11 amino acids. CDR1 is SGHTA and CDR2 is FQGNSA in the germline V gene. The CDR3 spells CASSFKETQYF. CDR3 in DNA: TGTGCCAGCAGCTTTAAGGAGACCCAGTACTTC.

The chain is built from TRBV19 and TRBJ2-6; D is uncertain. The CDR3 runs to 15 residues. Trimming shortened V by 5 bases and J by 0 bases, and 8 bases separated the two germline ends. CDR1 LNHDA and CDR2 SQIVND come from the germline V gene (reference sequence). This chain's CDR3 is CASSLKSSGANVLTF. CDR3 DNA sequence: TGTGCCAGTAGTCTTAAGAGCTCTGGGGCCAACGTCCTGACTTTC.

This clone was seen a single time. The CDR3 DNA reads as TGTGCCAGCAGTGAAATCGGGATGGGTAGCGGGATCCCCCCCTACGAGCAGTACTTC. Its protein product is CASSEIGMGSGIPPYEQYF. This chain links TRBV6-1 with TRBJ2-7, with 8 bases fitting TRBD2. CDR3 length: 19 residues. Trimming cost V 2 bases and J 2 bases; bases outside gene matches: 17. CDR1 and CDR2 from the germline V gene are MNHNS and SASEGT.

V is TRBV21-1 and J is TRBJ1-2; TRBD1 reflects the table's D call only, with no check against the DNA. TRBV21-1 is deemed a pseudogene. This CDR3 is built from 16 residues. The CDR3 DNA is TGTGCCAGCAGCAATTCAGAAACAGGGGCTAACTATGGCTACACCTTC. This encodes CASSNSETGANYGYTF.

The gene calls are TRBV19 and TRBJ1-2; D uncertain. Germline lookup yields CDR1 LNHDA and CDR2 SQIVND (reference sequence). The CDR3 has 12 residues. Trimming cost V 8 bases and J 8 bases, with 15 bases left between them. The CDR3 is CASSSQPVGYTF. DNA for the CDR3: TGTGCCAGTTCAAGCCAGCCAGTAGGCTACACCTTC.

This clone was detected once. This chain connects TRBV9 to TRBJ1-4; the match to TRBD1 covers 10 bases. J gave up 7 bases and V 4 bases, and 7 bases lay outside the gene matches. Germline-derived CDR1 and CDR2 are SGDLS and YYNGEE. The CDR3 is made up of 15 amino acids. The CDR3 nucleotides are TGTGCCAGCAGCATGGGGACAGGGGACGTTGAAAAACTGTTTTTT. Its protein is CASSMGTGDVEKLFF. The complete variable domain, with remaining parts taken from reference TRBV9 and TRBJ1-4, reads DSGVTQTPKHLITATGQRVTLRCSPRSGDLSVYWYQQSLDQGLQFLIQYYNGEERAKGNILERFSAQQFPDLHSELNLSSLELGDSALYFCASSMGTGDVEKLFFGSGTQLSVL.

The rearrangement links TRBV28 to TRBJ2-5, with D uncertain. The CDR3 covers 11 residues. Trimming pared 8 bases from V and 5 bases from J, leaving 9 bases between. Germline V gene lookup returns CDR1 MDHEN and CDR2 SYDVKM. The CDR3, as DNA: TGTGCCAGCTTATCTGGGGAGACCCAGTACTTC. Translating it yields CASLSGETQYF.

This rearrangement joins TRBV6-5 to TRBJ1-4, with 10 bases matching TRBD1. Germline CDR1 reads MNHEY; CDR2 reads SVGAGI. CDR3 size: 14 residues. The V gene end was trimmed by 6 bases and the J gene end by 8 bases; junction bases not matched to a gene: 6. CDR3 nucleotide sequence: TGTGCCAGCAGGTTGACAGGGGGCCGGGAAAAACTGTTTTTT. Encoded protein: CASRLTGGREKLFF.

This rearrangement joins TRBV28 to TRBJ2-1; D unresolved. The V and J ends lost 7 bases and 5 bases respectively, with 15 bases between them. This CDR3 has 14 residues. Germline loops: CDR1 MDHEN, CDR2 SYDVKM. CDR3: CASKGLVINNEQFF. The CDR3 bases are TGTGCCAGCAAGGGATTAGTTATCAACAATGAGCAGTTCTTC.

The J gene is TRBJ2-1, the V gene TRBV24-1; D may be TRBD1 or TRBD2 (5 bases each). Trimming left V 6 bases short and J 13 bases short, with 12 bases between. The CDR3 has 11 amino acids. CDR1 is KGHDR and CDR2 is SFDVKD in the germline V gene. CDR3 bases: TGTGCCACCAGTTCATTGGGACCACAGTTCTTC. Protein product: CATSSLGPQFF.

The V gene is TRBV18, the J gene TRBJ2-1; 8 nucleotides align to TRBD1. Germline-derived CDR1 and CDR2 are KGHSH and LQKENI. The CDR3 consists of 16 residues. V trimming: 3 bases; J trimming: 7 bases; junction bases outside the gene matches: 11. Written as DNA, the CDR3 is TGTGCCAGCTCACCCCGTTCAGGACAGGGAATTAATGAGCAGTTCTTC. This sequence encodes CASSPRSGQGINEQFF.